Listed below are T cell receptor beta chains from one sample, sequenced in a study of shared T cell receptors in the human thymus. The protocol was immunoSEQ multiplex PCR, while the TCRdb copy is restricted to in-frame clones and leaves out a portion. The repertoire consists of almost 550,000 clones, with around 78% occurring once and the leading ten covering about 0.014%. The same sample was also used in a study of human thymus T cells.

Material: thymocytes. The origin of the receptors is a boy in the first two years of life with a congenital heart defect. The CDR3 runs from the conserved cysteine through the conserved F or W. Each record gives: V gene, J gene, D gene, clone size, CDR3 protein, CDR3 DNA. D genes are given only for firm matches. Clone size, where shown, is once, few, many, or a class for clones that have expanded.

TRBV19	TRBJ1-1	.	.	CASSISWTWDTEAFF	TGTGCCAGTAGTATAAGTTGGACTTGGGACACTGAAGCTTTCTTT
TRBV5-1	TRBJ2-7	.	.	CASSWPYEQYF	TGCGCCAGCAGCTGGCCCTACGAGCAGTACTTC
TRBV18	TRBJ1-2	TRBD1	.	CASSPPSDRGRHYGYTF	TGTGCCAGCTCACCACCTTCGGACAGGGGCCGACACTATGGCTACACCTTC
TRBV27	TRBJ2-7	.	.	CASSPGGSYPYEQYF	TGTGCCAGCAGTCCAGGGGGGAGTTATCCCTACGAGCAGTACTTC
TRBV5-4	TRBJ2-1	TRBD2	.	CASSSAGTSGWNEQFF	TGTGCCAGCAGCAGTGCCGGGACTAGCGGATGGAATGAGCAGTTCTTC
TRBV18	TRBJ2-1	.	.	CASSCAAYNEQFF	TGTGCCAGCTCATGTGCAGCCTACAATGAGCAGTTCTTC
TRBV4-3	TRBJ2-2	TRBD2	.	CASSPPYERERTGELFF	TGCGCCAGCAGCCCGCCCTACGAGCGGGAGCGGACCGGGGAGCTGTTTTTT
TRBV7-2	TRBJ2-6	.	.	CASSLGTAGANVLTF	TGTGCCAGCAGCTTAGGGACAGCTGGGGCCAACGTCCTGACTTTC
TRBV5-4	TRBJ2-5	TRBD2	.	CASSLVTPGEGTQYF	TGTGCCAGCAGCTTGGTCACGCCGGGGGAGGGGACCCAGTACTTC
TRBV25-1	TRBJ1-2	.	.	CASNGLPHYGYTF	TGTGCCAGCAATGGACTCCCCCACTATGGCTACACCTTC
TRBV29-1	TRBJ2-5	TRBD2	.	CSVEGRLAKQETQYF	TGCAGCGTTGAAGGGAGACTAGCTAAACAAGAGACCCAGTACTTC
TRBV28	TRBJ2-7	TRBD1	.	CATGQGNYEQYF	TGTGCCACGGGACAGGGAAACTACGAGCAGTACTTC
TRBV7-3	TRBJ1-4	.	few	CASMRWRGLSTTNEKLFF	TGTGCCAGCATGAGGTGGAGGGGACTTAGTACAACTAATGAAAAACTGTTTTTT
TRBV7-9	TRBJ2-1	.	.	CASRLETLVDEQFF	TGTGCCAGCAGACTAGAAACCTTAGTCGATGAGCAGTTCTTC
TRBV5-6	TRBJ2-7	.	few	CASTRVRDTLLYEQYF	TGTGCCAGCACACGTGTCCGGGACACCCTCCTCTACGAGCAGTACTTC
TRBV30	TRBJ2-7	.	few	CAWSARPQGRENEQYF	TGTGCCTGGAGTGCACGCCCTCAGGGCCGGGAGAACGAGCAGTACTTC
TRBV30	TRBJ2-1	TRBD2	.	CAWSELAGGVNEQFF	TGTGCCTGGAGTGAGCTAGCGGGAGGTGTGAATGAGCAGTTCTTC
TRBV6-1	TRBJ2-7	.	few	CASSDRTAPITYEQYF	TGTGCCAGCAGTGACCGGACAGCACCGATAACCTACGAGCAGTACTTC